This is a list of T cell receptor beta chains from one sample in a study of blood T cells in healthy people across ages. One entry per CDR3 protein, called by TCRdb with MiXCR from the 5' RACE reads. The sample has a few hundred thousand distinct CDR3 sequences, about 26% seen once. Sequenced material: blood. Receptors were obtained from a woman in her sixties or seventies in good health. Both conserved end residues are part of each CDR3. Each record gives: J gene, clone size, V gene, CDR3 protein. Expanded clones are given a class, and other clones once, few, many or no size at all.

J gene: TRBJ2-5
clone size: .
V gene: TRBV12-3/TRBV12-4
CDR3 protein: CASSHRDRPPETQYF

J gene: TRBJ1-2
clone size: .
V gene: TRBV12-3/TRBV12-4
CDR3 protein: CASSVNRGVGYTF

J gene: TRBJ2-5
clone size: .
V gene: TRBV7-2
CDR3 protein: CASSKRTILQETQYF

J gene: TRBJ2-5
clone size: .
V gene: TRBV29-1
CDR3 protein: CSGGQGQETQYF

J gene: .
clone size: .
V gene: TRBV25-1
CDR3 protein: CASSAGQGHSETQYF

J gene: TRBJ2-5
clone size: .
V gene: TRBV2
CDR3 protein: CASSNRAETQYF

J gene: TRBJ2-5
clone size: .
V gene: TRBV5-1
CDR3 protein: CASSLLATVETQYF

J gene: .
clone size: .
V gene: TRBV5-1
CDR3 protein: CASSGGSHLGETQYF

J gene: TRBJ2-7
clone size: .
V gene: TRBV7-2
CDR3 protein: CASSQGSGATSYEQYF

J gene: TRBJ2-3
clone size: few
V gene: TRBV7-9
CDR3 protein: CASSPPGVASTDTQYF

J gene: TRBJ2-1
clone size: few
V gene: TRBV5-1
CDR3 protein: CASSLATDNEQFF

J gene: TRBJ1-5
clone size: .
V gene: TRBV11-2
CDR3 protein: CASSLTPRGSDQPQHF

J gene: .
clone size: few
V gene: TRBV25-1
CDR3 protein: CASRRDGDHNEQFF

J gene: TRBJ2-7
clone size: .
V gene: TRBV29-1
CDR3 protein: CSVDGQQGEQYF

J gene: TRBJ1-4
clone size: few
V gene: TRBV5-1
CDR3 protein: CASSLEARVNEKLFF

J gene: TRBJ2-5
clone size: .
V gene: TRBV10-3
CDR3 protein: CAISEDRDERYF

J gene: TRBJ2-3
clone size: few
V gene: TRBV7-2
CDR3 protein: CASSLVSLAGGRDTQYF

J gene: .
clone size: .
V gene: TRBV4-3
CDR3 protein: CASSQDGLYEQYF

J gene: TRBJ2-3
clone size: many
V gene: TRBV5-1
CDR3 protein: CASSLGSSGGTDTQYF

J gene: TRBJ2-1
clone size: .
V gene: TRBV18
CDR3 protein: CASSPRTSDNEQFF

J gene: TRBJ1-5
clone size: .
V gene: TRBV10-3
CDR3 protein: CAIKGGGSSNQPQHF

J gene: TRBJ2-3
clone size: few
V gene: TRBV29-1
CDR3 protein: CSVEAPGRAPTDTQYF

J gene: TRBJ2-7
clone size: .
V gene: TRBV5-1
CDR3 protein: CASSSWLAGGYEQYF

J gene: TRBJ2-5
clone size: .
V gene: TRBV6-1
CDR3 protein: CASTKIGSFRFF

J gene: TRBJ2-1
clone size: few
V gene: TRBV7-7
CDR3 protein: CASSSVRYNEQFF

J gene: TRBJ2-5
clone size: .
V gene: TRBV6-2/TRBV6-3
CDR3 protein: CASSSASAGQETQYF

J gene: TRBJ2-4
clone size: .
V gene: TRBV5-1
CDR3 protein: CASSRTDSVRYIQYF

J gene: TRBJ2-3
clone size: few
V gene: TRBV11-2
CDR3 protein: CASSLGASGRTDTQYF

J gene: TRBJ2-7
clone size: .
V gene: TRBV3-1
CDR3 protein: CASRGTSGEQYF

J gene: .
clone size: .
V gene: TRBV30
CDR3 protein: CAWSVQGTNEQYF

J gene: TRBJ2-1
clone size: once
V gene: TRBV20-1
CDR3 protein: CSAGGLAGTFGTQSSYNEQFF